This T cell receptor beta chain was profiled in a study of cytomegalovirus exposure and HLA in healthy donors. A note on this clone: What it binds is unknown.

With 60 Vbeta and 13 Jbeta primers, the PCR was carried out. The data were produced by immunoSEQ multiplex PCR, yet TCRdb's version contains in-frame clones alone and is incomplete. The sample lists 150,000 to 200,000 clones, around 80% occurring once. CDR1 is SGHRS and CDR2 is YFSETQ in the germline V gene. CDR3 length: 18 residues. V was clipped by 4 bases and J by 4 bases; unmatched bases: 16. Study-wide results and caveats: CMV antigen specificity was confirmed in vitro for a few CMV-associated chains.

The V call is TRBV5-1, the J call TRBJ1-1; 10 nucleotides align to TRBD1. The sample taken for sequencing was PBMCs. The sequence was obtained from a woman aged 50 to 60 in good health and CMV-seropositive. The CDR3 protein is CASSREGGWDRGGTEAFF. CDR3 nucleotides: TGCGCCAGCAGCCGGGAGGGTGGATGGGACAGGGGTGGCACTGAAGCTTTCTTT.